The 3 T cell receptor beta chains below come from one sample, sequenced in a study of blood T cells in healthy people across ages. The authors ran a second PCR of roughly 6 to 12 cycles using a sample-barcoded 5' primer and a J-beta primer mix. TCRdb re-called the 5' RACE reads with MiXCR, one entry per CDR3 protein. The table includes 550,000 to 600,000 distinct CDR3 sequences, under 55% detected once. The material sequenced was blood. All receptors derive from an older man in good health.

The table lists this clonotype with many counts. The chain carries TRBV7-9 and TRBJ2-6; D call uncertain. V lost 8 bases to trimming and J lost 1 base, with 12 bases between them. The CDR3 runs 15 residues. Germline-derived CDR1 and CDR2 are SEHNR and FQNEAQ (reference sequence). The CDR3 DNA reads as TGTGCCAGCCGACCGACCGGGTCTGGGGCCAACGTCCTGACTTTC. Residues: CASRPTGSGANVLTF.

CDR3 loop: CASSPPGLTPTGAETQYF. CDR3 DNA: TGTGCCAGCTCACCACCGGGACTGACCCCAACAGGGGCAGAGACCCAGTACTTC. This chain joins TRBV18 and TRBJ2-5; TRBD1 might be the D (7 bases). The V and J ends lost 0 bases and 4 bases respectively, with 21 bases between them. Germline lookup yields CDR1 KGHSH and CDR2 LQKENI. The CDR3 contains 18 residues.

The chain links TRBV15 to TRBJ2-5; 8 nucleotides agree with TRBD1. The CDR3 is made up of 15 amino acids. Germline CDR1 and CDR2: LNHNV and YYDKDF (reference sequence). J was trimmed by 3 bases and V by 2 bases; bases with no gene match: 5. DNA of the CDR3: TGTGCCACCAGCAGACCCCAGGGGGCTAAAGAGACCCAGTACTTC. This gives the protein CATSRPQGAKETQYF.